These 15 T cell receptor beta chains came from one sample sequenced in a study of monozygotic twins with cystic fibrosis. TCRdb keeps only in-frame clones here, not all; method: immunoSEQ multiplex PCR. The sample lists 7,100 or so clones, about 93% occurring once. Sequencing was done on a sample of blood. The receptors shown here come from a boy aged 2 to 10 with cystic fibrosis.

The gene calls are TRBV5-1 and TRBJ2-5; D is perhaps TRBD1 (5 bases). Germline loops: CDR1 SGHRS, CDR2 YFSETQ. The CDR3 extends over 14 amino acids. Trimming shortened V by 1 base and J by 2 bases, and 9 bases separated the two germline ends. CDR3 DNA: TGCGCCAGCAGCTTGTCGACAGCTCAAGAGACCCAGTACTTC. Its translation: CASSLSTAQETQYF.

The CDR3: CASSMGQQETQYF. Here the CDR3 DNA reads TGTGCCAGCAGCATGGGACAACAAGAGACCCAGTACTTC. This chain links TRBV9 with TRBJ2-5; tentatively, D is TRBD1 (6 bases). Germline V gives CDR1 SGDLS, CDR2 YYNGEE. The V and J ends lost 4 bases and 2 bases respectively, with 9 bases between them. The CDR3 is made up of 13 amino acids.

This chain links TRBV9 with TRBJ1-4; a possible D gene is TRBD1 (5 bases). Between the trimmed V and J ends, which lost 3 bases and 8 bases, there was a span of 20 bases. The CDR3 is 16 amino acids. Germline V CDR1 and CDR2: SGDLS, YYNGEE. In DNA form, the CDR3 reads TGTGCCAGCAGCGCCTACCAGGGTAGGGCTGACGAAAAACTGTTTTTT. It specifies CASSAYQGRADEKLFF. The full variable domain, in which reference TRBV9 and TRBJ1-4 provide the parts outside the CDR3, is DSGVTQTPKHLITATGQRVTLRCSPRSGDLSVYWYQQSLDQGLQFLIQYYNGEERAKGNILERFSAQQFPDLHSELNLSSLELGDSALYFCASSAYQGRADEKLFFGSGTQLSVL.

The chain joins TRBV7-2 to TRBJ1-5; D perhaps matches TRBD1 (5 bases). The ends were cut back, 1 base at V and 7 bases at J, with 14 bases in the middle. CDR1 and CDR2 (germline): SGHTA, FQGNSA. The CDR3 loop spans 15 amino acids. The CDR3 is CASSLVPGNPQPQHF. The CDR3 DNA reads as TGTGCCAGCAGCTTAGTTCCAGGGAATCCACAGCCCCAGCATTTT.

This chain uses TRBV27 with TRBJ1-5; D not certain. V lost 7 bases and J 7 bases, leaving 11 bases between the germline ends. This CDR3 contains 12 residues. CDR1 is MNHEY, CDR2 SMNVEV, per germline (reference sequence). The CDR3 DNA sequence: TGTGCCAGCAATGGGGTAGGCCAGCCCCAGCATTTT. Translated: CASNGVGQPQHF.

This clone was detected only a few times. This rearrangement joins TRBV5-6 to TRBJ2-7, with D possibly TRBD1 on 5 matching bases. The CDR3 is made up of 13 amino acids. Germline CDR1 and CDR2: SGHDT and YYEEEE. The V end lost 0 bases, the J end lost 7 bases, and 11 bases lay between the germline ends. Written as DNA, the CDR3 is TGTGCCAGCAGCTTGGCCTTCAGGGATGAGCAGTACTTC. It encodes CASSLAFRDEQYF.

The rearrangement joins TRBV6-5 to TRBJ2-3, with TRBD2 matching 8 bases. Germline trimming cut 8 bases from V and 4 bases from J; bases unmatched to any gene: 8. The CDR3 runs to 14 residues. CDR1 is MNHEY, CDR2 SVGAGI, per germline. The CDR3 nucleotides read TGTGCCAGCTTCTCGGGGGGGCACCCAGATACGCAGTATTTT. Amino acids: CASFSGGHPDTQYF.

The chain carries TRBV4-2 and TRBJ2-1, with D perhaps matching TRBD2 (7 bases). The CDR3 has 17 residues. Trimming took off 1 base at V and 0 bases at J, with 13 bases between the two ends. CDR1 and CDR2 (germline): LGHNA, YNFKEQ. The CDR3 loop is CASSQVAGANSYNEQFF. CDR3 coding DNA: TGTGCCAGCAGCCAAGTTGCGGGGGCGAACTCCTACAATGAGCAGTTCTTC.

The V gene is TRBV7-9, the J gene TRBJ1-4; 7 bases match TRBD1. The junction had 8 bases not matched to a gene; V was cut back by 7 bases and J by 0 bases. Germline V gene sequence: CDR1 SEHNR, CDR2 FQNEAQ (reference sequence). The CDR3 is 16 amino acids. CDR3 in DNA: TGTGCCAGCAACCATGGGACAGCCGCAACTAATGAAAAACTGTTTTTT. Translating gives CASNHGTAATNEKLFF.

The chain links TRBV5-1 to TRBJ1-3; D remains ambiguous. CDR1 is SGHRS, CDR2 YFSETQ, per germline. V was shortened by 0 bases and J by 0 bases, with 7 bases between the two germline ends. This CDR3 spans 15 amino acids. As DNA, the CDR3 is TGCGCCAGCAGCTTGGGGACGAGCTCTGGAAACACCATATATTTT. It is translated as CASSLGTSSGNTIYF.

The chain has TRBV10-3 and TRBJ2-1; tentative D call: TRBD2 (5 bases). CDR3 length: 14 amino acids. V lost 2 bases and J 7 bases, leaving 12 bases between the germline ends. Germline values: CDR1 ENHRY, CDR2 SYGVKD. The CDR3: CAISEGSPGNEQFF. The CDR3 nucleotides read TGTGCCATCAGTGAGGGCTCCCCGGGGAATGAGCAGTTCTTC.

The V gene is TRBV27, the J gene TRBJ2-7; D perhaps matches TRBD1 (5 bases). This CDR3 is built from 13 residues. Trimming pared 2 bases from V and 6 bases from J, leaving 11 bases between. Per the germline V gene, CDR1 is MNHEY and CDR2 is SMNVEV (reference sequence). The CDR3 is CASSLRSGREQYF. CDR3 nucleotide sequence: TGTGCCAGCAGTTTACGGTCAGGGCGCGAGCAGTACTTC.

The chain has TRBV11-3 and TRBJ2-5, with 7 bases matching TRBD1. The V gene end was trimmed by 5 bases and the J gene end by 4 bases; junction bases not matched to a gene: 10. Germline V gives CDR1 SGHNT, CDR2 YENEEA. CDR3 size: 15 residues. CDR3 residues: CASSPTQGMLETQYF. In DNA, the CDR3 is TGTGCCAGCAGCCCGACACAGGGGATGCTAGAGACCCAGTACTTC.

The table lists this clone with a count of one. The gene calls are TRBV6-5 and TRBJ2-1, with 7 bases matching TRBD2. V lost 0 bases to trimming and J lost 5 bases; unmatched junction nucleotides: 4. The CDR3 sequence is 15 residues long. Germline V lookup: CDR1 MNHEY, CDR2 SVGAGI. The CDR3 DNA follows: TGTGCCAGCAGTTACTCCCAGCGGGGTGACAATGAGCAGTTCTTC. Translated, it gives CASSYSQRGDNEQFF.

DNA of the CDR3: TGTGCCAGCAGTTCCCCAGACAGCAGCTCCTACAATGAGCAGTTCTTC. It translates to CASSSPDSSSYNEQFF. This chain connects TRBV27 to TRBJ2-1; a weak D match, TRBD1 (5 bases). The CDR3 is 16 amino acids. CDR1 and CDR2 (germline): MNHEY, SMNVEV (reference sequence). V was shortened by 4 bases and J by 0 bases, with 13 bases between the two germline ends.